This TCR beta chain came from a study of ipilimumab plus nivolumab after autologous stem cell transplantation. Overall study: Both relapsed and primary refractory DLBCL were included.

Patients got ipilimumab 1 mg/kg beginning 14 to 28 days post-transplant. The assay was immunoSEQ multiplex PCR, and TCRdb's table has in-frame clones only and misses some. The table lists approximately 80,000 clones, approximately 83% of them singletons. The TCR was taken from a male donor with diffuse large B-cell lymphoma. This specimen consisted of PBMCs, obtained in a trial of ipilimumab plus nivolumab as post-transplant consolidation.

The CDR3 spells CASATGGAGTDTQYF. For the CDR3, the DNA is TGTGCCAGCGCAACTGGGGGGGCGGGCACAGATACGCAGTATTTT. The rearrangement joins TRBV7-9 to TRBJ2-3; D perhaps matches TRBD2 (7 bases). The CDR3 has 15 residues. V was trimmed by 8 bases and J by 1 base, leaving 16 bases between them. The V gene's germline CDR1 is SEHNR and CDR2 FQNEAQ (reference sequence).